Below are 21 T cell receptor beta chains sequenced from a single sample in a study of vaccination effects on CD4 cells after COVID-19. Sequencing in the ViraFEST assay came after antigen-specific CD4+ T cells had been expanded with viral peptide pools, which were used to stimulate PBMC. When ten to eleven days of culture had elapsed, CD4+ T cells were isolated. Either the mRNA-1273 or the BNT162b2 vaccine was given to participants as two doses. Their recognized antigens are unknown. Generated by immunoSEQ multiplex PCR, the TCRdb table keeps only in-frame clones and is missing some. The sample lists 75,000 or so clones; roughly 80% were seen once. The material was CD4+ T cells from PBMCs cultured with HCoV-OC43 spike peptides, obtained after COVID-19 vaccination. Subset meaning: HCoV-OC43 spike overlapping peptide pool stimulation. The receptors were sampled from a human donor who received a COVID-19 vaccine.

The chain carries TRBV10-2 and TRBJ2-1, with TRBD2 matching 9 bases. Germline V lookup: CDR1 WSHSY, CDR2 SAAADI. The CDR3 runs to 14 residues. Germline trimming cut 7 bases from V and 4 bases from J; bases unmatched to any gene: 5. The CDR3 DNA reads TGCGCCAGCAATCGGGCGGGGGGGTACAATGAGCAGTTCTTC. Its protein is CASNRAGGYNEQFF.

The CDR3 DNA sequence: TGTGCCAATAGCGGGGGCACCTACAATGAGCAGTTCTTC. As protein: CANSGGTYNEQFF. This chain connects TRBV12-3 or TRBV12-4 to TRBJ2-1; 9 nucleotides align to TRBD2. The CDR3 runs 13 residues. The V gene end was trimmed by 10 bases and the J gene end by 2 bases; junction bases not matched to a gene: 3.

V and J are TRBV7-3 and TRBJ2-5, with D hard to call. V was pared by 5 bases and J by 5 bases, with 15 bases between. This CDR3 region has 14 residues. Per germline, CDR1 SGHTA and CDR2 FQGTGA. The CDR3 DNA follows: TGTGCCAGCAGCCCCACAGCCTACGGTGAGACCCAGTACTTC. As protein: CASSPTAYGETQYF.

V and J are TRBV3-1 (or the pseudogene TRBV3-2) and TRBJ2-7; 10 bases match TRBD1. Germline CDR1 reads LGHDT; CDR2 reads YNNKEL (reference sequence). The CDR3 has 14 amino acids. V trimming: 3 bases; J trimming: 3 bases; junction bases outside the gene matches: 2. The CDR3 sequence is CASSQDRGFYEQYV. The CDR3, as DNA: TGTGCCAGCAGCCAGGACAGGGGGTTCTACGAGCAGTACGTC.

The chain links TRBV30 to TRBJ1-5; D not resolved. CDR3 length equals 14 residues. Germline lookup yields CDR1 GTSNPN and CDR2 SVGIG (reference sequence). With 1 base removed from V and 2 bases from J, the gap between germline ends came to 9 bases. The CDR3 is CAWSAGTGNQPQHF. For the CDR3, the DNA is TGTGCCTGGAGTGCAGGAACAGGCAATCAGCCCCAGCATTTT.

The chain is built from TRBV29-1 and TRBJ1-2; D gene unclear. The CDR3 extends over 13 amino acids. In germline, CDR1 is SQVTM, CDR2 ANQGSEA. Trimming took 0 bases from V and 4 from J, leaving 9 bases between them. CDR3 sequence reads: CSVEDRPLYGYTF. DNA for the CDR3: TGCAGCGTTGAAGACAGGCCCCTCTATGGCTACACCTTC.

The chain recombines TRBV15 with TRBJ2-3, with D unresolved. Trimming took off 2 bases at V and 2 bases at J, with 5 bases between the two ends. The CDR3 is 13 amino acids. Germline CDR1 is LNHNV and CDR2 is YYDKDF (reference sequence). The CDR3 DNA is TGTGCCACCAGCAGACAGTACACAGATACGCAGTATTTT. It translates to CATSRQYTDTQYF. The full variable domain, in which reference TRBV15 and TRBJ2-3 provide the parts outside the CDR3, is DAMVIQNPRYQVTQFGKPVTLSCSQTLNHNVMYWYQQKSSQAPKLLFHYYDKDFNNEADTPDNFQSRRPNTSFCFLDIRSPGLGDTAMYLCATSRQYTDTQYFGPGTRLTVL.

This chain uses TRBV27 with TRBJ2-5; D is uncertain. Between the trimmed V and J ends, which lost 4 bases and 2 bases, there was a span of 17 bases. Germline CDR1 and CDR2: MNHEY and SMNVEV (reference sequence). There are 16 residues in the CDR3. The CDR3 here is CASSSPSWAGQETQYF. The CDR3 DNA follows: TGTGCCAGCAGTTCCCCCAGCTGGGCTGGTCAAGAGACCCAGTACTTC.

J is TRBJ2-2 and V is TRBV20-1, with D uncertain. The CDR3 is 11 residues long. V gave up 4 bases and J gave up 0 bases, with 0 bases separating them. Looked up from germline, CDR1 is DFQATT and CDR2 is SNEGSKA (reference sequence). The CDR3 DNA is TGCAGTGCTACGAACACCGGGGAGCTGTTTTTT. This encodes CSATNTGELFF.

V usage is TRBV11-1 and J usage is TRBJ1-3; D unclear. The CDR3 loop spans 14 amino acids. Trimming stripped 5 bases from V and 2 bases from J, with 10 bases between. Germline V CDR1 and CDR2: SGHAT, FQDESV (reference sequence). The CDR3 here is CASSLPSTGNTIYF. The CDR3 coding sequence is TGTGCCAGCAGCCTTCCCAGTACTGGAAACACCATATATTTT.

CDR3 DNA sequence: TGTGCCAGCAGCCACCTAAGGGGGAACACTGAAGCTTTCTTT. It encodes CASSHLRGNTEAFF. V gene TRBV3-1 (or the pseudogene TRBV3-2) combines with J gene TRBJ1-1; a possible D gene is TRBD1 (5 bases). CDR3 length equals 14 residues. V lost 3 bases and J 1 base, leaving 9 bases between the germline ends. Germline CDR1 reads LGHDT; CDR2 reads YNNKEL (reference sequence).

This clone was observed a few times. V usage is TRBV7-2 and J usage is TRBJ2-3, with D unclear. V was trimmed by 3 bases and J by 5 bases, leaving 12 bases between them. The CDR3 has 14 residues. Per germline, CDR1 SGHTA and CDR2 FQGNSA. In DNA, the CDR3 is TGTGCCAGCAGCTTTAGGAGTGTTGGAGATACGCAGTATTTT. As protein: CASSFRSVGDTQYF.

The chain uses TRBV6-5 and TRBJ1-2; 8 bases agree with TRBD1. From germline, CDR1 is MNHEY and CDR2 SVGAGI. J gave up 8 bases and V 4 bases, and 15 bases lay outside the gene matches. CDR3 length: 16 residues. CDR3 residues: CASSSLGGQGARGYTF. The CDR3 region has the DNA TGTGCCAGCAGTTCCCTCGGGGGGCAGGGGGCAAGAGGCTACACCTTC.

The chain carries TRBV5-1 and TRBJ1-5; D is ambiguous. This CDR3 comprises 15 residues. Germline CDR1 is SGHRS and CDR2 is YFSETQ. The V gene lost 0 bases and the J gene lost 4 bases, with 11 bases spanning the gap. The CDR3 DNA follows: TGCGCCAGCAGCTTGGAAGGGTGGGGAAATCAGCCCCAGCATTTT. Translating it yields CASSLEGWGNQPQHF.

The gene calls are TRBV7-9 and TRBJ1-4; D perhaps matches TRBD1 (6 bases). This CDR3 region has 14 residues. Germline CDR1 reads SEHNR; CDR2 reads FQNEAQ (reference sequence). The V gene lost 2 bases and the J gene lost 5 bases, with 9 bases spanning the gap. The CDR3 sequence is CASSLPGVNEKLFF. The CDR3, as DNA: TGTGCCAGCAGCTTACCAGGGGTGAATGAAAAACTGTTTTTT.

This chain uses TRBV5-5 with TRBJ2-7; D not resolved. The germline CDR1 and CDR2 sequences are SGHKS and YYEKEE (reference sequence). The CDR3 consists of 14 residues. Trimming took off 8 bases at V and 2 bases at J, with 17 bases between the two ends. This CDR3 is CASSVAYTAYEQYV. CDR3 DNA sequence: TGTGCCAGTTCTGTCGCGTATACAGCCTACGAGCAGTACGTC.

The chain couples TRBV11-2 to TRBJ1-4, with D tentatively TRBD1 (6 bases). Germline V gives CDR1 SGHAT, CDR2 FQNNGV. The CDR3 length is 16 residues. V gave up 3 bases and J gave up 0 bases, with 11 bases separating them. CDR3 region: CASSFTGTATNEKLFF. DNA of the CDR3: TGTGCCAGCAGCTTTACAGGGACGGCAACTAATGAAAAACTGTTTTTT.

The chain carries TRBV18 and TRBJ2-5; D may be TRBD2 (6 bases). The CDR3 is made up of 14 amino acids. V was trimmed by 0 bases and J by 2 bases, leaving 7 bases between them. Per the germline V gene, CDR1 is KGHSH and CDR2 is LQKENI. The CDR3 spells CASSPPEGQETQYF. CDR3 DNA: TGTGCCAGCTCACCACCGGAGGGGCAAGAGACCCAGTACTTC.

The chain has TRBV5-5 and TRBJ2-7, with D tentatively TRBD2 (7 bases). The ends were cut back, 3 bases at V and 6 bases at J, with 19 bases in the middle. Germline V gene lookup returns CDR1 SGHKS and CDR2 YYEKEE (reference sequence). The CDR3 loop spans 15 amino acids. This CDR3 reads CASSSGGQGSAEQYV. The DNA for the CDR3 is TGTGCCAGCAGCTCGGGGGGTCAGGGGTCCGCCGAGCAGTACGTC.

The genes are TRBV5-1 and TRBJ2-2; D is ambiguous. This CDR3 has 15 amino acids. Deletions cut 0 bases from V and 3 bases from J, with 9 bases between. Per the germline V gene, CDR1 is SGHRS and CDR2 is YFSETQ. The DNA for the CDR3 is TGCGCCAGCAGCTTGGTTAGATCGGACACCGGGGAGCTGTTTTTT. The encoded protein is CASSLVRSDTGELFF.

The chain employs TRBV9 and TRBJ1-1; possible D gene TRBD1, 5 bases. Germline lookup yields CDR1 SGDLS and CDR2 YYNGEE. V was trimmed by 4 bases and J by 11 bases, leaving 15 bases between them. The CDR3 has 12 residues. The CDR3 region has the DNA TGTGCCAGCAGCTCCAGGGCCGGTGGGGCTTTCTTT. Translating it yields CASSSRAGGAFF.